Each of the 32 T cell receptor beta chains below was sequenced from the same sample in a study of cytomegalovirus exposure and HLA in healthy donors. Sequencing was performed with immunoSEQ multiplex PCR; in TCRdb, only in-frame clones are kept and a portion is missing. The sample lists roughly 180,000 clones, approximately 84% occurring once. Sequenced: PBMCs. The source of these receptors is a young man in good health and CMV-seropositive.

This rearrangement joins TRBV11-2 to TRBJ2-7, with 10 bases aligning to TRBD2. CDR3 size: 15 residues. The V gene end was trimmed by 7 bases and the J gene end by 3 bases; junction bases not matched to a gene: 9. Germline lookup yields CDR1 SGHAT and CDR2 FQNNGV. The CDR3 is CASTAQLAGDYEQYF. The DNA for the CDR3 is TGTGCCAGCACCGCACAGCTAGCGGGAGACTACGAGCAGTACTTC. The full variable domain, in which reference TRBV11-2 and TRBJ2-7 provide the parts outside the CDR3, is EAGVAQSPRYKIIEKRQSVAFWCNPISGHATLYWYQQILGQGPKLLIQFQNNGVVDDSQLPKDRFSAERLKGVDSTLKIQPAKLEDSAVYLCASTAQLAGDYEQYFGPGTRLTVT.

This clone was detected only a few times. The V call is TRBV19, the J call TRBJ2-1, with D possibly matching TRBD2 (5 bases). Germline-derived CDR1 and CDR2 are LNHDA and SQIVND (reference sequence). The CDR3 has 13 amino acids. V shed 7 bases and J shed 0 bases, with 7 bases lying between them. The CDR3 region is CASTGSSYNEQFF. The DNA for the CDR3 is TGTGCCAGTACGGGGAGCTCCTACAATGAGCAGTTCTTC. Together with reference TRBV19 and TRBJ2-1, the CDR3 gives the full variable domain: DGGITQSPKYLFRKEGQNVTLSCEQNLNHDAMYWYRQDPGQGLRLIYYSQIVNDFQKGDIAEGYSVSREKKESFPLTVTSAQKNPTAFYLCASTGSSYNEQFFGPGTRLTVL.

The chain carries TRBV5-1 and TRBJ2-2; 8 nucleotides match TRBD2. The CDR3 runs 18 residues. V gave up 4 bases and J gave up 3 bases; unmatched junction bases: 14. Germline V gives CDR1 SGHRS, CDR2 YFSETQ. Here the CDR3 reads CASSPTPAGVRYTGELFF. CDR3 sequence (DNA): TGCGCCAGCAGCCCGACCCCAGCGGGAGTGAGGTACACCGGGGAGCTGTTTTTT.

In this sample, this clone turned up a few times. The CDR3 nucleotides read TGTGCCAGTGGTCCCGGGACAGGGGTCTTTGAAGCTTTCTTT. It codes for CASGPGTGVFEAFF. V and J are TRBV19 and TRBJ1-1; TRBD1 matches at 10 bases. V gave up 8 bases and J gave up 7 bases; unmatched junction bases: 10. This CDR3 contains 14 residues. The germline CDR1 and CDR2 sequences are LNHDA and SQIVND (reference sequence).

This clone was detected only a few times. CDR3 nucleotides: TGTGCCAGCAGTGAAGCGCTTCGAGACTATGGCTACACCTTC. Translated, it gives CASSEALRDYGYTF. The chain employs TRBV2 and TRBJ1-2; D ambiguous. The CDR3 sequence is 14 residues long. V lost 0 bases and J lost 3, with 8 bases in between. The germline V gene has CDR1 SNHLY and CDR2 FYNNEI.

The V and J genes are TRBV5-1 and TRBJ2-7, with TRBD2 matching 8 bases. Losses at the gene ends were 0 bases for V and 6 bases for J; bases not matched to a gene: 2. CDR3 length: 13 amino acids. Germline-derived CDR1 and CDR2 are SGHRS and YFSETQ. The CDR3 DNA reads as TGCGCCAGCAGCTTGGTAGCGGGAAGCGAGCAGTACTTC. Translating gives CASSLVAGSEQYF.

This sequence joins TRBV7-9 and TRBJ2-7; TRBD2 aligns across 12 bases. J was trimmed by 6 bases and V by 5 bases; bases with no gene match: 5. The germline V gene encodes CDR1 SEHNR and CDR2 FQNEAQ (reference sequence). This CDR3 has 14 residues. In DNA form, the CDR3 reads TGTGCCAGCAGCATACTAGCGGGAGGCCCCGAGCAGTACTTC. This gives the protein CASSILAGGPEQYF.

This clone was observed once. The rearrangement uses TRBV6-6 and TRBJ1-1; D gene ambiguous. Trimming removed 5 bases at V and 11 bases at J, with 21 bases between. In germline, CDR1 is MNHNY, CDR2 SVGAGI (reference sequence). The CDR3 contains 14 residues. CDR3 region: CASSPERRTFPAFF. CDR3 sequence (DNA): TGTGCCAGCAGTCCCGAGAGGAGGACTTTTCCTGCTTTCTTT.

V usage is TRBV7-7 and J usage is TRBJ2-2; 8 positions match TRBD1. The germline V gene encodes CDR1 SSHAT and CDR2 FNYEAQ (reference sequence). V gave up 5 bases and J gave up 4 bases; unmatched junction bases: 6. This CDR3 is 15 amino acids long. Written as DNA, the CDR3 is TGTGCCAGCAGCCGACAGGGGAGTTCCACCGGGGAGCTGTTTTTT. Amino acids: CASSRQGSSTGELFF. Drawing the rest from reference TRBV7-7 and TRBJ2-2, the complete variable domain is GAGVSQSPRYKVTKRGQDVTLRCDPISSHATLYWYQQALGQGPEFLTYFNYEAQPDKSGLPSDRFSAERPEGSISTLTIQRTEQRDSAMYRCASSRQGSSTGELFFGEGSRLTVL.

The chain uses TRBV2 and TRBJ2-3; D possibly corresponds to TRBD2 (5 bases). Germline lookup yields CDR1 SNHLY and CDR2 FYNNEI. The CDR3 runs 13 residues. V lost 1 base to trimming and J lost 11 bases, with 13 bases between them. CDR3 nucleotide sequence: TGTGCCAGCAGTGAAGGGCAGCGGACCCGGCAGTATTTT. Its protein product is CASSEGQRTRQYF.

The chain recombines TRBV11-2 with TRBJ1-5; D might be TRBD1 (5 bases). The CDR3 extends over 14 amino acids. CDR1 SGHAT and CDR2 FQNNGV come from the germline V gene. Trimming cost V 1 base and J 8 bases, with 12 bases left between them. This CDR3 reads CASSLGQGAEPQHF. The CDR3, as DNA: TGTGCCAGCAGCTTAGGGCAGGGTGCTGAGCCCCAGCATTTT.

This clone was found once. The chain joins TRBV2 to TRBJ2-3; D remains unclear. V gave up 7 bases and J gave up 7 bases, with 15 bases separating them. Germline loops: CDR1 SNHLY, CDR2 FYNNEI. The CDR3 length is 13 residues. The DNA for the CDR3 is TGTGCCAGCACACAGACCGACAAGAATACGCAGTATTTT. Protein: CASTQTDKNTQYF.

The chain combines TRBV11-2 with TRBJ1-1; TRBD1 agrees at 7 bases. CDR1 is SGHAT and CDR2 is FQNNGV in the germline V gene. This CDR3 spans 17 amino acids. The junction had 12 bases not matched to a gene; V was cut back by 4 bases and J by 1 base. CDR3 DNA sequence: TGTGCCAGCAGCTCTCCCCTCAGACAGGGATCGAACACTGAAGCTTTCTTT. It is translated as CASSSPLRQGSNTEAFF.

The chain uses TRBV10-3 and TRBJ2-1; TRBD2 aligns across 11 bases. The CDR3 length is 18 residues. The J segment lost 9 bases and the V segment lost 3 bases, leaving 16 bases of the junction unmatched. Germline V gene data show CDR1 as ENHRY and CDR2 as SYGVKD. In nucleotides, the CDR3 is TGTGCCATCAGTGACCCCCTAGCGGGGGGAGGTAGGTTTAGTGAGCAGTTCTTC. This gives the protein CAISDPLAGGGRFSEQFF.

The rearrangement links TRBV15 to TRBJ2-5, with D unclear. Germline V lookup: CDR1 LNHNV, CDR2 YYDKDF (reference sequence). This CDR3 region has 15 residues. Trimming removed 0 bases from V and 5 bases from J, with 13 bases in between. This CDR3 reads CATSRDRRPGETQYF. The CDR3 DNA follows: TGTGCCACCAGCAGAGATCGGAGACCTGGGGAGACCCAGTACTTC.

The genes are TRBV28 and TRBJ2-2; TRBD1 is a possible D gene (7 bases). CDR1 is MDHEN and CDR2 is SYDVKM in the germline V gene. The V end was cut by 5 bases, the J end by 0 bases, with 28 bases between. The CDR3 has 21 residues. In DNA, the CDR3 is TGTGCCAGCAGTCCACCCTCTCAGCAGGAGGGGGCCCTATCGAACACCGGGGAGCTGTTTTTT. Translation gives CASSPPSQQEGALSNTGELFF.

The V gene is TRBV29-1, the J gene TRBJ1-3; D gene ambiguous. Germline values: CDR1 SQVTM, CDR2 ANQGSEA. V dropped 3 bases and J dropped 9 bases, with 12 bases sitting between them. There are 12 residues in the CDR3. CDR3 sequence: CSVDGPRGTIYF. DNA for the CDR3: TGCAGCGTTGACGGTCCGAGAGGCACCATATATTTT.

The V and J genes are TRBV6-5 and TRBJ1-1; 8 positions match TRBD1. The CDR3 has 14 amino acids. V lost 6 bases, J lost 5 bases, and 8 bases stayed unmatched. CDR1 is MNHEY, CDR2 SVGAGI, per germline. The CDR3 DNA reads TGTGCCAGCAGAGACAGGGGAGCGGGGACTGAAGCTTTCTTT. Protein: CASRDRGAGTEAFF.

CDR3 protein: CASSLPGQGFYGYTF. CDR3 DNA sequence: TGTGCCAGCAGTTTACCAGGACAGGGTTTCTATGGCTACACCTTC. This chain joins TRBV27 and TRBJ1-2; 8 nucleotides line up with TRBD1. V lost 2 bases to trimming and J lost 4 bases; unmatched junction nucleotides: 6. CDR3 length: 15 amino acids. Looked up from germline, CDR1 is MNHEY and CDR2 is SMNVEV (reference sequence).

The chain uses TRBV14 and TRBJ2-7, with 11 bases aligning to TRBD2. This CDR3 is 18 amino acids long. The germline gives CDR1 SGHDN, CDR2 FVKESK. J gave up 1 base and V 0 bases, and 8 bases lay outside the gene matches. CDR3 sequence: CASSQDHLGTSGSYEQYF. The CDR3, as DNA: TGTGCCAGCAGCCAAGATCACTTAGGGACTAGCGGTTCCTACGAGCAGTACTTC.

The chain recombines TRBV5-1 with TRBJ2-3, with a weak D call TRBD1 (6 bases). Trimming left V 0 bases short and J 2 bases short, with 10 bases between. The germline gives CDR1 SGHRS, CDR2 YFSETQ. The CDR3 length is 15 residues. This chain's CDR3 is CASSLAGTTTDTQYF. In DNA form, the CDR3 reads TGCGCCAGCAGCTTGGCCGGGACAACCACAGATACGCAGTATTTT.

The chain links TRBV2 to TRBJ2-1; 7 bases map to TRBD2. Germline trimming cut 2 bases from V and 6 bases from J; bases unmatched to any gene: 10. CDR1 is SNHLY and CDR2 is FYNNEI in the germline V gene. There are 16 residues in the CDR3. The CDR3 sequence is CASSEFGLEGRNEQFF. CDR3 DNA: TGTGCCAGCAGTGAATTTGGACTAGAGGGGCGCAATGAGCAGTTCTTC.

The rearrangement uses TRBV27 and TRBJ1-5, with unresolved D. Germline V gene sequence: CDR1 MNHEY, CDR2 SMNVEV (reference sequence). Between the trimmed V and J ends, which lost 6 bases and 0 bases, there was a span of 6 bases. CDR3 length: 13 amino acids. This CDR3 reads CASSRDSNQPQHF. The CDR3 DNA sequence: TGTGCCAGCAGCCGAGATAGCAATCAGCCCCAGCATTTT.

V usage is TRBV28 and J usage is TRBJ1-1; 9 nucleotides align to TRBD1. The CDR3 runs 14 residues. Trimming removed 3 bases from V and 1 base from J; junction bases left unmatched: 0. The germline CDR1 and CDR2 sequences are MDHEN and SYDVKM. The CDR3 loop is CASSLGQGNTEAFF. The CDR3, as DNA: TGTGCCAGCAGTTTGGGACAGGGGAACACTGAAGCTTTCTTT.

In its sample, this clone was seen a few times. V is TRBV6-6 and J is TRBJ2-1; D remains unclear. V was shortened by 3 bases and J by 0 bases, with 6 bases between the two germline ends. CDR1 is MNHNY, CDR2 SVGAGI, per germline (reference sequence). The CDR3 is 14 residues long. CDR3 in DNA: TGTGCCAGCAGTTATACTGGCTCCTACAATGAGCAGTTCTTC. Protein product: CASSYTGSYNEQFF.

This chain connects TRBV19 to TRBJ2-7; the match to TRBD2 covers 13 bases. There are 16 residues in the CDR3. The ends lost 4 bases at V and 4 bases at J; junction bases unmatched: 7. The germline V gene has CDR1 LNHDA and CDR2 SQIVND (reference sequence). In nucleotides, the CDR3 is TGTGCCAGTAGTAGTGAACTAGCGGGAGGGTCATACGAGCAGTACTTC. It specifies CASSSELAGGSYEQYF.

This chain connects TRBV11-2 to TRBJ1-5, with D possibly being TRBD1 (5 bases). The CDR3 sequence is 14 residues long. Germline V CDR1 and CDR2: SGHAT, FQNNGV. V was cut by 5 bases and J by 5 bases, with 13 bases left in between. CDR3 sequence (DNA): TGTGCCAGCAGCAAGGGACTCCGGGATCAGCCCCAGCATTTT. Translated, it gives CASSKGLRDQPQHF.

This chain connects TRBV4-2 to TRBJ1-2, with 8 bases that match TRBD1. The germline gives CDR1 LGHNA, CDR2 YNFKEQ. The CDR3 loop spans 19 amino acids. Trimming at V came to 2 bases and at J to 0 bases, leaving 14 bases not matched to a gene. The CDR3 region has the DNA TGTGCCAGCAGCCAATGGCAGGGGGCGCCCCAACTTGCTAACTATGGCTACACCTTC. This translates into CASSQWQGAPQLANYGYTF.

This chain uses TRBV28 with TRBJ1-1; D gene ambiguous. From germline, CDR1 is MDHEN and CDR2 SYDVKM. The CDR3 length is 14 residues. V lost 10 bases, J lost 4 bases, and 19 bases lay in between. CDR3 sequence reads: CATIPPGDGTEAFF. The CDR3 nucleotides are TGTGCCACCATTCCGCCAGGCGACGGCACTGAAGCTTTCTTT.

CDR3 coding DNA: TGTGCCAGCAGCGTACAGGCCACTAACTATGGCTACACCTTC. Protein: CASSVQATNYGYTF. This chain uses TRBV9 with TRBJ1-2; no definite D call. Germline CDR1 reads SGDLS; CDR2 reads YYNGEE. The CDR3 contains 14 residues. The germline V and J ends were trimmed by 1 base and 0 bases, with 7 bases remaining between them.

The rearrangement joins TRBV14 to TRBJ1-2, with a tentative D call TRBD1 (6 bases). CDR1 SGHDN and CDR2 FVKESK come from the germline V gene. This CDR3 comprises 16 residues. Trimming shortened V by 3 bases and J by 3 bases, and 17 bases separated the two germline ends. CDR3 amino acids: CASSQTLSRGYYGYTF. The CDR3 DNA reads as TGTGCCAGCAGCCAGACCCTTAGCAGGGGATACTATGGCTACACCTTC.

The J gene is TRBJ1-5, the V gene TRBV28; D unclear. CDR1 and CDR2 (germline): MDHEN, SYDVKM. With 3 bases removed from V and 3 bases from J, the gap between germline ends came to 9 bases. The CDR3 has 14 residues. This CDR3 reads CASSFGRDNQPQHF. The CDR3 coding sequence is TGTGCCAGCAGTTTCGGGAGGGACAATCAGCCCCAGCATTTT. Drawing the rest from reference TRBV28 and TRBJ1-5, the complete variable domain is DVKVTQSSRYLVKRTGEKVFLECVQDMDHENMFWYRQDPGLGLRLIYFSYDVKMKEKGDIPEGYSVSREKKERFSLILESASTNQTSMYLCASSFGRDNQPQHFGDGTRLSIL.